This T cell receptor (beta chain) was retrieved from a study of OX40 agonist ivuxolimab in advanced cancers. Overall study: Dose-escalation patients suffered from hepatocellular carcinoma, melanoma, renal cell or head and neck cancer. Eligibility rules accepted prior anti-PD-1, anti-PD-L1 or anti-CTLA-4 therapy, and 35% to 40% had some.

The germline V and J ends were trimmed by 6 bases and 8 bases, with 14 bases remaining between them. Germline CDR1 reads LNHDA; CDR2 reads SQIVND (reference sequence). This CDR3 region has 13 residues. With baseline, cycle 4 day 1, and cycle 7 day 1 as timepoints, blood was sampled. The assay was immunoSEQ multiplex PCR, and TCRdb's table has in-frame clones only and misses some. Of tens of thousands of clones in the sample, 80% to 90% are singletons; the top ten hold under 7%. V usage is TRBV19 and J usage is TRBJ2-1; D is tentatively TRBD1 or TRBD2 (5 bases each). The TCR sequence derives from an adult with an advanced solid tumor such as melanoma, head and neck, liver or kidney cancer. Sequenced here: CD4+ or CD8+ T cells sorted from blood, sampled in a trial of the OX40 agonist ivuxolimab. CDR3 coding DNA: TGTGCCAGTAGGAGGGTGGGGACCGATGAGCAGTTCTTC. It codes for CASRRVGTDEQFF.